The rows below give T cell receptor beta chains drawn from one sample of a study of Graves' ophthalmopathy and Graves' hyperthyroidism. TCRdb processed the multiplex PCR reads anew with MiXCR; each CDR3 protein has one entry. The repertoire holds about 400,000 distinct CDR3 sequences, around 19% seen once, with around 1.6% in the top ten. The sequencing sample was made of peripheral blood. The receptors were sampled from a woman aged 18 to 35 with Graves' ophthalmopathy. CDR3s include the opening cysteine and the closing phenylalanine or tryptophan. A D gene is named only where the DNA matches it firmly.

D gene: .
V gene: TRBV12-3/TRBV12-4
CDR3 protein: CASSFAQPGNTIYF

D gene: TRBD1
V gene: TRBV6-2/TRBV6-3
CDR3 protein: CASSGTGPPGGRETQYF

D gene: .
V gene: TRBV6-2/TRBV6-3
CDR3 protein: CASSLGTINYGYTF

D gene: .
V gene: TRBV19
CDR3 protein: CASSRDTDQPQHF

D gene: .
V gene: TRBV7-2
CDR3 protein: CASSEGHGYEQYF

D gene: .
V gene: TRBV2
CDR3 protein: CASTPGYEQYF

D gene: .
V gene: TRBV25-1
CDR3 protein: CASSEWGNSQNTEAFF

D gene: .
V gene: TRBV28
CDR3 protein: CATSAEYYNSPLHF

D gene: TRBD1
V gene: TRBV7-2
CDR3 protein: CASSLFSGQGQETQYF

D gene: TRBD1
V gene: TRBV18
CDR3 protein: CASSPSGQGAYEQYF

D gene: TRBD2
V gene: TRBV20-1
CDR3 protein: CSAKLAGGPYEQYF

D gene: .
V gene: TRBV28
CDR3 protein: CASRYGLRTGELFF

D gene: .
V gene: TRBV12-3/TRBV12-4
CDR3 protein: CASSLDLGGGGWYTEAFF

D gene: TRBD1
V gene: TRBV5-1
CDR3 protein: CASSPGQPGGTEAFF

D gene: TRBD1
V gene: TRBV4-1
CDR3 protein: CASSQLGDSAYEQYF

D gene: .
V gene: TRBV6-2/TRBV6-3
CDR3 protein: CASSQQAGWRNEQYF

D gene: TRBD2
V gene: TRBV28
CDR3 protein: CASSVRYWTSGSSYEQYF

D gene: .
V gene: TRBV20-1
CDR3 protein: CSARKPADGNTEAFF

D gene: TRBD2
V gene: TRBV28
CDR3 protein: CASCRVRTLAGRVWGEQYF

D gene: .
V gene: TRBV6-5
CDR3 protein: CASRGVWSEAFF

D gene: .
V gene: TRBV15
CDR3 protein: CATSRDGGLKETQYF

D gene: TRBD1
V gene: TRBV6-4
CDR3 protein: CASILGQGRVAGNTIYF

D gene: .
V gene: TRBV12-5
CDR3 protein: CASGLSFPGETQYF

D gene: .
V gene: TRBV11-1
CDR3 protein: CASRPGQGGYEQYF

D gene: .
V gene: TRBV20-1
CDR3 protein: CSARPPQPQHF

D gene: .
V gene: TRBV28
CDR3 protein: CASIQGGSTNSGNTIYF

D gene: TRBD2
V gene: TRBV4-2
CDR3 protein: CASSRLAGARSYEQYF

D gene: .
V gene: TRBV20-1
CDR3 protein: CSARGMSENIQYF

D gene: .
V gene: TRBV13
CDR3 protein: CASSFGQSEANYGYTF

D gene: TRBD1
V gene: TRBV20-1
CDR3 protein: CSAIYRGPGQGYTF

D gene: .
V gene: TRBV7-2
CDR3 protein: CASSLSRGDYEQYF

D gene: TRBD2
V gene: TRBV10-3
CDR3 protein: CAIAQERDSYEQYF

D gene: TRBD2
V gene: TRBV12-3/TRBV12-4
CDR3 protein: CASSAGTSGKYEQYF

D gene: TRBD1
V gene: TRBV6-2/TRBV6-3
CDR3 protein: CASSPQLLQGETQYF